The 18 T cell receptor beta chains below come from one sample, sequenced in a study of blood T cell repertoires in COVID-19 (dated by TCRdb to the early 2020s). Libraries came from the immunoSEQ multiplex PCR assay. This immuneACCESS table, as held by TCRdb, lists in-frame sequences with V and J called but not all clones. Of the missing ones, under half trace to an unresolved V gene in checked studies; the others have no known cause. For this sample there are fewer than 85,000 clones; around 80% appear just once. About a sixth of the sample is in the top ten clones. Material for sequencing was peripheral blood. All receptors come from an older woman with acute or convalescent COVID-19.

The count of this clone is one. This chain links TRBV11-2 with TRBJ2-7, with D tentatively TRBD1 (5 bases). The CDR3 is made up of 14 amino acids. Trimming left V 1 base short and J 2 bases short, with 9 bases between. Germline values: CDR1 SGHAT, CDR2 FQNNGV. CDR3 coding DNA: TGTGCCAGCAGCTTAGTGGCAGGGACCTACGAGCAGTACTTC. Its translation: CASSLVAGTYEQYF.

This clone has a count of ten or more. The V and J genes are TRBV14 and TRBJ1-2, with 9 bases fitting TRBD1. The CDR3 length is 15 residues. Germline loops: CDR1 SGHDN, CDR2 FVKESK. The trim removed 0 bases at V and 8 bases at J, leaving 7 bases unmatched. The CDR3 is CASSQEPGTGIGYTF. CDR3 DNA: TGTGCCAGCAGCCAAGAACCAGGGACAGGGATCGGCTACACCTTC. The complete variable domain, with remaining parts taken from reference TRBV14 and TRBJ1-2, reads EAGVTQFPSHSVIEKGQTVTLRCDPISGHDNLYWYRRVMGKEIKFLLHFVKESKQDESGMPNNRFLAERTGGTYSTLKVQPAELEDSGVYFCASSQEPGTGIGYTFGSGTRLTVV.

The chain couples TRBV5-1 to TRBJ1-6; weak D call: TRBD1 (6 bases). V was clipped by 4 bases and J by 7 bases, with 21 bases between them. The CDR3 spans 17 residues. Germline V CDR1 and CDR2: SGHRS, YFSETQ. CDR3 DNA: TGCGCCAGCAGCGCGCCCTTAACAGGGATTGGGAATTCACCCCTCCACTTT. Amino acid sequence: CASSAPLTGIGNSPLHF.

The CDR3 DNA follows: TGTGCCAGCAGCTCCCGTTCCCCCTCTGGAAACACCATATATTTT. Its protein is CASSSRSPSGNTIYF. This sequence joins TRBV3-1 (or the pseudogene TRBV3-2) and TRBJ1-3; no clear D gene. This CDR3 has 15 residues. V lost 5 bases and J lost 0, with 11 bases in between. Germline CDR1 is LGHDT and CDR2 is YNNKEL (reference sequence).

The chain recombines TRBV13 with TRBJ1-1, with D maybe TRBD1 (5 bases). V shed 4 bases and J shed 1 base, with 7 bases lying between them. In germline, CDR1 is PRHDT, CDR2 FYEKMQ (reference sequence). This CDR3 has 13 residues. CDR3 amino acids: CASSSQGNTEAFF. As DNA, the CDR3 is TGTGCCAGCAGCTCCCAGGGGAACACTGAAGCTTTCTTT.

This clone has only one observation. This CDR3 is CASSELSGRRYNEQFF. In DNA, the CDR3 is TGTGCCAGCAGTGAACTCAGCGGACGGAGATACAATGAGCAGTTCTTC. The V call is TRBV2, the J call TRBJ2-1, with D perhaps TRBD2 (5 bases). Trimming removed 2 bases from V and 4 bases from J, with 15 bases in between. Germline CDR1 and CDR2: SNHLY and FYNNEI. CDR3 length: 16 amino acids.

The chain carries TRBV7-6 and TRBJ2-3; TRBD2 aligns across 14 bases. With V trimmed by 5 bases and J by 0 bases, 10 bases remained unmatched. The CDR3 is 19 residues long. From germline, CDR1 is SGHVS and CDR2 FNYEAQ. CDR3 protein: CASSDTTGTSGGSTDTQYF. The CDR3 DNA sequence: TGTGCCAGCAGCGATACAACCGGGACTAGCGGGGGAAGCACAGATACGCAGTATTTT.

The V call is TRBV5-1, the J call TRBJ1-1; D unresolved. Germline V lookup: CDR1 SGHRS, CDR2 YFSETQ. The V gene lost 2 bases and the J gene lost 1 base, with 12 bases spanning the gap. The CDR3 length is 15 residues. CDR3: CASSLRTGENTEAFF. The CDR3 coding sequence is TGCGCCAGCAGCTTACGCACCGGGGAGAACACTGAAGCTTTCTTT. The whole variable domain, filled in from reference TRBV5-1 and TRBJ1-1, reads KAGVTQTPRYLIKTRGQQVTLSCSPISGHRSVSWYQQTPGQGLQFLFEYFSETQRNKGNFPGRFSGRQFSNSRSEMNVSTLELGDSALYLCASSLRTGENTEAFFGQGTRLTVV.

The CDR3 sequence: CATTKRPGGDYTF. As DNA, the CDR3 is TGTGCCACCACCAAAAGGCCGGGTGGAGACTACACCTTC. The chain links TRBV24-1 to TRBJ1-2; D gene ambiguous. V shed 8 bases and J shed 10 bases, with 19 bases lying between them. CDR3 length equals 13 residues. Germline values: CDR1 KGHDR, CDR2 SFDVKD.

In DNA form, the CDR3 reads TGTGCCAGCAGCCCCGGGACTCCAAAAGCGGAGACCCAGTACTTC. It encodes CASSPGTPKAETQYF. The chain uses TRBV3-1 (or the pseudogene TRBV3-2) and TRBJ2-5; perhaps TRBD2 as D (6 bases). There are 15 residues in the CDR3. CDR1 is LGHDT and CDR2 is YNNKEL in the germline V gene (reference sequence). The V and J ends lost 4 bases and 5 bases respectively, with 17 bases between them.

V gene TRBV19 combines with J gene TRBJ2-7; D perhaps matches TRBD1 (5 bases). The CDR3 covers 13 residues. V lost 6 bases, J lost 1 base, and 10 bases lay in between. Germline assignment: CDR1 LNHDA and CDR2 SQIVND (reference sequence). The CDR3 reads CASSRDWSYEQYF. The DNA of the CDR3 is TGTGCCAGTAGCAGGGATTGGTCCTACGAGCAGTACTTC.

In this sample, this clone turned up once. The J gene is TRBJ2-5, the V gene TRBV10-3, with TRBD2 matching over 7 bases. The CDR3 sequence is 14 residues long. Germline CDR1 ENHRY, CDR2 SYGVKD. Trimming took 10 bases from V and 1 from J; bases not matched to a gene: 9. The CDR3, as DNA: TGTGCCAGCCAAGACGGGAGGTCCCAAGAGACCCAGTACTTC. It translates to CASQDGRSQETQYF.

The chain couples TRBV6-5 to TRBJ1-2; 8 positions agree with TRBD1. CDR1 MNHEY and CDR2 SVGAGI come from the germline V gene. CDR3 length equals 14 residues. The junction had 9 bases not matched to a gene; V was cut back by 7 bases and J by 5 bases. The CDR3 nucleotides are TGTGCCAGCAATTCACAGGGGGGCAGGTATGGCTACACCTTC. Its protein product is CASNSQGGRYGYTF.

This clone turned up a few times. CDR3 protein: CASKDRENTGELFF. The CDR3 DNA reads TGCGCCAGCAAGGACAGGGAGAACACCGGGGAGCTGTTTTTT. The genes are TRBV5-1 and TRBJ2-2; 8 positions match TRBD1. The CDR3 runs 14 residues. J lost 1 base, V lost 6 bases, and 2 bases had no gene match. Per germline, CDR1 SGHRS and CDR2 YFSETQ.

This clone was counted a few times. The chain is built from TRBV5-1 and TRBJ1-1, with 7 positions matching TRBD1. CDR1 and CDR2 from the germline V gene are SGHRS and YFSETQ. Trimming took 4 bases from V and 5 from J; bases not matched to a gene: 11. CDR3 length: 15 residues. CDR3 sequence (DNA): TGCGCCAGCAGCCAATCGACAGGGAAGAGGACTGAAGCTTTCTTT. Its translation: CASSQSTGKRTEAFF. The entire variable domain, with the rest obtained from reference TRBV5-1 and TRBJ1-1, is as follows: KAGVTQTPRYLIKTRGQQVTLSCSPISGHRSVSWYQQTPGQGLQFLFEYFSETQRNKGNFPGRFSGRQFSNSRSEMNVSTLELGDSALYLCASSQSTGKRTEAFFGQGTRLTVV.

The chain employs TRBV5-1 and TRBJ1-2; D might be TRBD1 (6 bases). Germline loops: CDR1 SGHRS, CDR2 YFSETQ. The V end lost 1 base, the J end lost 0 bases, and 10 bases lay between the germline ends. The CDR3 is made up of 15 amino acids. The CDR3 loop reads CASSLRQGPNYGYTF. The DNA for the CDR3 is TGCGCCAGCAGCTTGAGGCAGGGGCCTAACTATGGCTACACCTTC. Complete variable domain (other parts from reference TRBV5-1 and TRBJ1-2): KAGVTQTPRYLIKTRGQQVTLSCSPISGHRSVSWYQQTPGQGLQFLFEYFSETQRNKGNFPGRFSGRQFSNSRSEMNVSTLELGDSALYLCASSLRQGPNYGYTFGSGTRLTVV.

V gene TRBV12-2 combines with J gene TRBJ2-2; the D call of TRBD2 is as the table states it, not checked on the DNA. TRBV12-2 is termed a pseudogene. This CDR3 has 20 residues. The chain's CDR3 is CASRLAASGTSGFNTGELFF. For the CDR3, the DNA is TGTGCAAGTCGCTTGGCAGCATCCGGGACTAGCGGGTTCAACACCGGGGAGCTGTTTTTT.

CDR3 in amino acids: CASSRQGMNTEAFF. The CDR3 DNA follows: TGTGCCAGCAGCAGACAGGGGATGAACACTGAAGCTTTCTTT. The chain couples TRBV7-2 to TRBJ1-1; 8 bases fit TRBD1. Germline CDR1 reads SGHTA; CDR2 reads FQGNSA. After removal of 5 bases from V and 0 bases from J, the junction contained 2 bases not matched to a gene. The CDR3 runs to 14 residues.